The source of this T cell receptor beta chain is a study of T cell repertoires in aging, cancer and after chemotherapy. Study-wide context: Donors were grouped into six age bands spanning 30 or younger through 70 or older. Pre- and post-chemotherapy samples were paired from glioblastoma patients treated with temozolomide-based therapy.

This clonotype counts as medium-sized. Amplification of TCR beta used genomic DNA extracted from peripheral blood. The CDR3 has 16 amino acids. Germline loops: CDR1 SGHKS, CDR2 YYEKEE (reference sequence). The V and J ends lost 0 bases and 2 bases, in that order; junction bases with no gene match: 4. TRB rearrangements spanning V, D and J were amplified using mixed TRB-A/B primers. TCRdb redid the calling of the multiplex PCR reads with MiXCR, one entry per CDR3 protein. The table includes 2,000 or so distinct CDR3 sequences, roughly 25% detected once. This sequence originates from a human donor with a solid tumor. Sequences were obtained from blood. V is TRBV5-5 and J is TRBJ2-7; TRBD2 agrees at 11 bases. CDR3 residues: CASSLGSLAGAYEQYF. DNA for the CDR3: TGTGCCAGCAGCTTGGGGTCACTAGCGGGAGCCTACGAGCAGTACTTC.